This T cell receptor (beta chain) was recovered during a study of metastatic and nonmetastatic thyroid tumors. Study background: Across blood and tumor or nodule tissue, repertoires from malignant and benign thyroid patients were compared with one another. Study-wide findings and caveats: For both blood and tumor, malignant thyroid tumors reportedly showed significantly higher TCR beta diversity than benign nodules did.

Until they underwent thyroid surgery, no patient had received any treatment. As regards this clone: What it binds is unknown. Relative to the germline gene, one junction end is altered; a read error may explain this.

As originally analysed: The distant-metastasis classifier for papillary thyroid cancer was built from CDR3 differences across clinicopathological groups. TCRdb re-called the PCR reads via MiXCR. TCRdb's processing, not the study's, gives the V and J calls here. This sample has 10,000 to 15,000 clones; 31% occur once, and the top ten carry about a sixth. Germline-derived CDR1 and CDR2 are SGHAT and FQDESV (reference sequence). The CDR3 spans 16 residues. This chain uses TRBV11-1 with TRBJ2-1; 9 nucleotides agree with TRBD1. This receptor was obtained from a male donor with papillary thyroid cancer or a benign thyroid nodule (not recorded which). Some clones in this sample may be carry-over from other donors' samples. The material sequenced was tumor tissue. CDR3 DNA sequence: TGTGGCAGCAGTATTACAGGGGGCAGCACCGAGAATGAGCAGTTCTTC. This encodes CGSSITGGSTENEQFF.